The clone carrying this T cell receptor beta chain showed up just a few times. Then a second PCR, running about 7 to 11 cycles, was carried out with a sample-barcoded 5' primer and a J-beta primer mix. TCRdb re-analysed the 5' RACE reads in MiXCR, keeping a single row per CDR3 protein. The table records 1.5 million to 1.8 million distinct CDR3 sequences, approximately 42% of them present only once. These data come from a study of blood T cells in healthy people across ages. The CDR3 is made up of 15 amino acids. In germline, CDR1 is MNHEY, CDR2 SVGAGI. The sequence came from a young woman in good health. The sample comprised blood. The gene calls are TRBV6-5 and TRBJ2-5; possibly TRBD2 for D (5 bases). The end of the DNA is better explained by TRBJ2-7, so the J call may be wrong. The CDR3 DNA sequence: TGTGCCAGCAGTTACTCGAGAGGGCTTGAGAACGAGCAGTACTTC. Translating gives CASSYSRGLENEQYF.